This entry features one TCR beta chain sequence. Assay used: immunoSEQ multiplex PCR; TCRdb lists only in-frame clones, some missing. This table has roughly 190,000 clones, around 82% appearing once. This entry is derived from a study of blood T cell repertoires in COVID-19. The receptor was isolated from a man aged 50 or older with active or convalescent COVID-19. The sequenced sample consisted of peripheral blood.

The CDR3 sequence: CASSPPGQLSGANVLTF. The DNA for the CDR3 is TGTGCCAGCTCACCCCCAGGACAACTCTCTGGGGCCAACGTCCTGACTTTC. V usage is TRBV18 and J usage is TRBJ2-6; the D gene is possibly TRBD1 (5 bases). The germline V gene encodes CDR1 KGHSH and CDR2 LQKENI. The V end was cut by 3 bases, the J end by 0 bases, with 12 bases between. The CDR3 runs 17 residues. The variable domain in full, with the rest retrieved from reference TRBV18 and TRBJ2-6, is NAGVMQNPRHLVRRRGQEARLRCSPMKGHSHVYWYRQLPEEGLKFMVYLQKENIIDESGMPKERFSAEFPKEGPSILRIQQVVRGDSAAYFCASSPPGQLSGANVLTFGAGSRLTVL.